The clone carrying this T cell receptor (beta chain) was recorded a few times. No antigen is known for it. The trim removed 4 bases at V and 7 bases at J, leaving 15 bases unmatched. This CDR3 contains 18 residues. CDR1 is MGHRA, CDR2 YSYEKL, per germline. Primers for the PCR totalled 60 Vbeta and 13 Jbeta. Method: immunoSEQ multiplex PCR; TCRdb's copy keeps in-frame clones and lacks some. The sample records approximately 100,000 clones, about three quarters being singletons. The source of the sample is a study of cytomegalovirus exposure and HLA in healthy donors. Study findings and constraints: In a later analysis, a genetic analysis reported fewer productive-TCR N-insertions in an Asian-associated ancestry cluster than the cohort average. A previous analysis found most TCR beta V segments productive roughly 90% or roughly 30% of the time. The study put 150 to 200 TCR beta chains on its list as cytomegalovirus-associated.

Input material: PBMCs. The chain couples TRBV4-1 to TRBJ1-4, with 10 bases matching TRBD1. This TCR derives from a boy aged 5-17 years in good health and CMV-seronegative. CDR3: CASSRRDRGSSSGEKLFF. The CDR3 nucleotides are TGCGCCAGCAGCCGAAGGGACAGGGGTTCAAGTAGCGGTGAAAAACTGTTTTTT.